Below, 2 T cell receptor beta chains from the same sample are listed, as sequenced in a study of blood T cell repertoires in COVID-19. Method: immunoSEQ multiplex PCR; TCRdb's copy keeps in-frame clones and lacks some. The sample has about 160,000 clones, 87% seen once. Sequencing input: peripheral blood. Source of these receptors: a woman aged 60 to 75 who had recovered from COVID-19.

The chain carries TRBV13 and TRBJ1-2; D possibly corresponds to TRBD1 (6 bases). Trimming took off 6 bases at V and 6 bases at J, with 14 bases between the two ends. CDR1 and CDR2 (germline): PRHDT, FYEKMQ (reference sequence). The CDR3 length is 13 residues. DNA for the CDR3: TGTGCCAGCAGAGGGACAATCGTAAATGGCTACACCTTC. It specifies CASRGTIVNGYTF.

This chain connects TRBV29-1 to TRBJ1-2, with D possibly matching TRBD1 (5 bases). The CDR3 extends over 14 amino acids. From germline, CDR1 is SQVTM and CDR2 ANQGSEA. V lost 3 bases, J lost 0 bases, and 11 bases lay in between. Here the CDR3 DNA reads TGCAGCGTTGATAGGGCGACAGCTAACTATGGCTACACCTTC. Protein sequence: CSVDRATANYGYTF.